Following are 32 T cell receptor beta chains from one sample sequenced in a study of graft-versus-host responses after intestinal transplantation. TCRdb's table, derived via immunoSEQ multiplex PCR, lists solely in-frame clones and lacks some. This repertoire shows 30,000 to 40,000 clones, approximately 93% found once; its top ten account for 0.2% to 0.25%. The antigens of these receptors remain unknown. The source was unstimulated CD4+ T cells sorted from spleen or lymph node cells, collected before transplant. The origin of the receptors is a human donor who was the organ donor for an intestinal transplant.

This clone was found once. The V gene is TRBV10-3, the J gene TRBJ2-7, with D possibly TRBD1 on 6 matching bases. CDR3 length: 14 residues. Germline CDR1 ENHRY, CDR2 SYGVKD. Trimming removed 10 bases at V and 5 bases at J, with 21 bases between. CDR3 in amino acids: CATETAGTKDEQYF. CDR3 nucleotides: TGTGCCACCGAGACTGCCGGGACAAAGGACGAGCAGTACTTC.

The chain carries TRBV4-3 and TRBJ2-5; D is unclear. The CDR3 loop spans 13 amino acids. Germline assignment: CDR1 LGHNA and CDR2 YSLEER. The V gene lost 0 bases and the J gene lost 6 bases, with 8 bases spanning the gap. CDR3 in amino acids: CASSQDNRKTQYF. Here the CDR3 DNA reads TGCGCCAGCAGCCAAGATAATAGGAAGACCCAGTACTTC.

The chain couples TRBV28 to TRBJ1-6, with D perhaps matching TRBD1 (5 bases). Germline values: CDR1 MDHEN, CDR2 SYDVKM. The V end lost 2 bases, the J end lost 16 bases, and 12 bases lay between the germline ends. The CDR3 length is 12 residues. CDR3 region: CASSLTGGPLHF. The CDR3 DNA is TGTGCCAGCAGTTTAACGGGGGGACCTCTCCACTTT.

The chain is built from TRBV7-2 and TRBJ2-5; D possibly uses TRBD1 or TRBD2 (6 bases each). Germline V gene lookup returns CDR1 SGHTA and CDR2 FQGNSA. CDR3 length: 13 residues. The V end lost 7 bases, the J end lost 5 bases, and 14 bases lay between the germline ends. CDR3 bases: TGTGCCAGCACCGAGGGGGGCGGGGAGACCCAGTACTTC. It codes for CASTEGGGETQYF. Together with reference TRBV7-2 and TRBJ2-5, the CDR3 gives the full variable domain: GAGVSQSPSNKVTEKGKDVELRCDPISGHTALYWYRQSLGQGLEFLIYFQGNSAPDKSGLPSDRFSAERTGGSVSTLTIQRTQQEDSAVYLCASTEGGGETQYFGPGTRLLVL.

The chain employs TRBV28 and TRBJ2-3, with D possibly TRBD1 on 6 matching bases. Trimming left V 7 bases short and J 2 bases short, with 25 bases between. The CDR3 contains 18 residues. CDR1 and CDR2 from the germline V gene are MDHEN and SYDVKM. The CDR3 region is CASNGPQWPQGFTDTQYF. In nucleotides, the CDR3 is TGTGCCAGCAATGGCCCGCAATGGCCTCAGGGGTTCACAGATACGCAGTATTTT.

CDR3 DNA: TGTGCCAGCTCACTGGGTCACTACGAGCAGTACTTC. It specifies CASSLGHYEQYF. V is TRBV18 and J is TRBJ2-7; D gene ambiguous. CDR3 size: 12 residues. CDR1 and CDR2 (germline): KGHSH, LQKENI. V was clipped by 4 bases and J by 3 bases, with 7 bases between them.

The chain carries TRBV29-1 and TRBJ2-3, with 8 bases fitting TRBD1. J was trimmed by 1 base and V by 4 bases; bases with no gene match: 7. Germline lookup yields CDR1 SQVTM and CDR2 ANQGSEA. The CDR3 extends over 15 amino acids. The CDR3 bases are TGCAGCGTTGCTCAGGGGGACAGGCGCACAGATACGCAGTATTTT. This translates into CSVAQGDRRTDTQYF.

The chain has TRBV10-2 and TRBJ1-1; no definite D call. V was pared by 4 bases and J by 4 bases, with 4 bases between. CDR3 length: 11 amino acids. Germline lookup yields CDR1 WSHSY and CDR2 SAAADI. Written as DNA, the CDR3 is TGCGCCAGCAGTGTGGGCACTGAAGCTTTCTTT. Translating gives CASSVGTEAFF.

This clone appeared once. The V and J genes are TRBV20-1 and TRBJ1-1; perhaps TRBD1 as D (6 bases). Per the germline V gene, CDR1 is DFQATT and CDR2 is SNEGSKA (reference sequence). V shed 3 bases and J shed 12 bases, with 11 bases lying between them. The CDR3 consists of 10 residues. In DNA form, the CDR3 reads TGCAGTGCTAGGAGGGGGGAAACTTTCTTT. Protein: CSARRGETFF.

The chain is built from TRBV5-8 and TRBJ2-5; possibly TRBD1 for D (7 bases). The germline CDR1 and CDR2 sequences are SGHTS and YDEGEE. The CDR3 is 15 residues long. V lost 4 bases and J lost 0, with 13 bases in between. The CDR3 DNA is TGTGCCAGCAGCCGCGGGACAGCCCACCAAGAGACCCAGTACTTC. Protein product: CASSRGTAHQETQYF. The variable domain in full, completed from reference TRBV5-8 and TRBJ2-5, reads EAGVTQSPTHLIKTRGQQATLRCSPISGHTSVYWYQQALGLGLQFLLWYDEGEERNRGNFPPRFSGRQFPNYSSELNVNALELEDSALYLCASSRGTAHQETQYFGPGTRLLVL.

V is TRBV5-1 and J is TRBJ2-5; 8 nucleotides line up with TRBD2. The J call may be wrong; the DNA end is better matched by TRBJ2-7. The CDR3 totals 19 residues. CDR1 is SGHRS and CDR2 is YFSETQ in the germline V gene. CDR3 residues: CASTPFGRGAIRSSYEQYF. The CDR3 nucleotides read TGCGCCAGCACCCCCTTTGGGCGGGGGGCCATCAGGAGCTCCTACGAGCAGTACTTC.

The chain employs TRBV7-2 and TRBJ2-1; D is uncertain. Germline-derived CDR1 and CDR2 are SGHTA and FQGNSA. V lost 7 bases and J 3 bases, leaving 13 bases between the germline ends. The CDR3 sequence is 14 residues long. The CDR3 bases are TGTGCCAGCACTCAGAGACGCAGCTACAATGAGCAGTTCTTC. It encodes CASTQRRSYNEQFF. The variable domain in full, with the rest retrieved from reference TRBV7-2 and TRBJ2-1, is GAGVSQSPSNKVTEKGKDVELRCDPISGHTALYWYRQSLGQGLEFLIYFQGNSAPDKSGLPSDRFSAERTGGSVSTLTIQRTQQEDSAVYLCASTQRRSYNEQFFGPGTRLTVL.

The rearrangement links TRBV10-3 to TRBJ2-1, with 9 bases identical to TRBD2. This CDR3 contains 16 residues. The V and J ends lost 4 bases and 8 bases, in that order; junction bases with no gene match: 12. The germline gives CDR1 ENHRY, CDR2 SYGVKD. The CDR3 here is CAISAWGRGGIDEQFF. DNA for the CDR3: TGTGCCATCAGTGCCTGGGGGCGGGGGGGTATCGATGAGCAGTTCTTC.

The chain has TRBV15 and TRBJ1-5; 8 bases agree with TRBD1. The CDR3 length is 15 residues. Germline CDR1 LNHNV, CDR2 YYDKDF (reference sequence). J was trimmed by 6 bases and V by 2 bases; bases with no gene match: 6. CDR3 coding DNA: TGTGCCACCAGCAGAAGGACAGGGCGAGGTCAGCCCCAGCATTTT. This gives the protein CATSRRTGRGQPQHF. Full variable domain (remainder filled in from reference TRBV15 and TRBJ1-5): DAMVIQNPRYQVTQFGKPVTLSCSQTLNHNVMYWYQQKSSQAPKLLFHYYDKDFNNEADTPDNFQSRRPNTSFCFLDIRSPGLGDTAMYLCATSRRTGRGQPQHFGDGTRLSIL.

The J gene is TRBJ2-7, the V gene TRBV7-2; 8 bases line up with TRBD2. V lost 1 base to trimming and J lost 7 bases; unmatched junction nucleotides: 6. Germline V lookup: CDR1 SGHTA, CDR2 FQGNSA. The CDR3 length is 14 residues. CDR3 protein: CASSLGGGGFEQYF. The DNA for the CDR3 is TGTGCCAGCAGCTTAGGAGGCGGGGGGTTTGAGCAGTACTTC.

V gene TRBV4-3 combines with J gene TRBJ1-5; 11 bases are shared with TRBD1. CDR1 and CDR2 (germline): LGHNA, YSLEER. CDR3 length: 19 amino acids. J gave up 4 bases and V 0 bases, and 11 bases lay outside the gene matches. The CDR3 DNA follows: TGCGCCAGCAGCCAAGAATTAGGTACCGGGACAGGGGGTAATCAGCCCCAGCATTTT. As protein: CASSQELGTGTGGNQPQHF.

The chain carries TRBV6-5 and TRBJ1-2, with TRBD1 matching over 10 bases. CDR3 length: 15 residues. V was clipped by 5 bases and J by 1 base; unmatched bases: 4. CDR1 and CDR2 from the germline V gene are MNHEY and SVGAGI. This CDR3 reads CASSKDRGGNYGYTF. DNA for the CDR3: TGTGCCAGCAGTAAGGACAGGGGGGGTAACTATGGCTACACCTTC.

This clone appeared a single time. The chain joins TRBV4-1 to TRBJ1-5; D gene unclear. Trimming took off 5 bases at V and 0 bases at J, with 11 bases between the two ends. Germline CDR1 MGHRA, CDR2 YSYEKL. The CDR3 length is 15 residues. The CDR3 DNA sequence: TGCGCCAGCAGCGAAAGCCCCCATAGCAATCAGCCCCAGCATTTT. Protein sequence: CASSESPHSNQPQHF.

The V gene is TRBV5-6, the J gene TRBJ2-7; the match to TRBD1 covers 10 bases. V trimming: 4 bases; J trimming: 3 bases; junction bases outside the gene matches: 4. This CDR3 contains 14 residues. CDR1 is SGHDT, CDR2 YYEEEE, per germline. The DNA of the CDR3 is TGTGCCAGCAGCCCCTGGGACAGGGGCTACGAGCAGTACTTC. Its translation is CASSPWDRGYEQYF.

CDR3 nucleotide sequence: TGCGCCAGCAGCCAAGTCGGTGCAGGCGGGGGCTACAATGAGCAGTTCTTC. This gives the protein CASSQVGAGGGYNEQFF. The V and J genes are TRBV4-3 and TRBJ2-1, with TRBD2 matching over 7 bases. The length of the CDR3 is 17 residues. Trimming took 1 base from V and 3 from J; bases not matched to a gene: 9. Germline V gives CDR1 LGHNA, CDR2 YSLEER.

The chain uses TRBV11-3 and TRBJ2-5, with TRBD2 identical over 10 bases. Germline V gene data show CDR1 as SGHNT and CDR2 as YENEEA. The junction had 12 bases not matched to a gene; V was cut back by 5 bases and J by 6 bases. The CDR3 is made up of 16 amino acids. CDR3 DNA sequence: TGTGCCAGCAGCCCCCATGAGCGGGGGGGCGTACAGACCCAGTACTTC. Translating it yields CASSPHERGGVQTQYF.

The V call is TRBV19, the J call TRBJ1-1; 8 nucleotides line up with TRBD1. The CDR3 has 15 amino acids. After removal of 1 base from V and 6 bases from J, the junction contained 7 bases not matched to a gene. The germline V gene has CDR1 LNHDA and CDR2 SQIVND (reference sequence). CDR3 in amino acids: CASSIGDRFKAEAFF. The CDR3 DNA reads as TGTGCCAGTAGTATAGGGGACAGGTTCAAGGCTGAAGCTTTCTTT. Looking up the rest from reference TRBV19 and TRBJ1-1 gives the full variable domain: DGGITQSPKYLFRKEGQNVTLSCEQNLNHDAMYWYRQDPGQGLRLIYYSQIVNDFQKGDIAEGYSVSREKKESFPLTVTSAQKNPTAFYLCASSIGDRFKAEAFFGQGTRLTVV.

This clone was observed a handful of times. The CDR3 is CASSLGQRLHF. In nucleotides, the CDR3 is TGTGCCAGTAGTCTAGGACAGCGCCTCCACTTT. The chain employs TRBV19 and TRBJ1-6, with D perhaps TRBD1 (6 bases). The CDR3 has 11 residues. V lost 5 bases, J lost 15 bases, and 11 bases lay in between. CDR1 and CDR2 from the germline V gene are LNHDA and SQIVND (reference sequence).

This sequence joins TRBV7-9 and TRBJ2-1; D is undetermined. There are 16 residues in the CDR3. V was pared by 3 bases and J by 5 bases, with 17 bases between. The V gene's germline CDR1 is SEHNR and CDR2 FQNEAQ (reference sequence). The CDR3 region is CASSFGFNVRDNEQFF. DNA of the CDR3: TGTGCCAGCAGCTTTGGATTTAATGTCCGAGACAATGAGCAGTTCTTC.

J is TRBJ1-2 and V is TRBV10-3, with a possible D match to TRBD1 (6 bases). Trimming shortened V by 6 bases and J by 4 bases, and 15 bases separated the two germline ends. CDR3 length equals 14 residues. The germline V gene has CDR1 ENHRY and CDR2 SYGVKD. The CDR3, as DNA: TGTGCCATCAGATATGATACAGGGAGCTATGGCTACACCTTC. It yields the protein CAIRYDTGSYGYTF.

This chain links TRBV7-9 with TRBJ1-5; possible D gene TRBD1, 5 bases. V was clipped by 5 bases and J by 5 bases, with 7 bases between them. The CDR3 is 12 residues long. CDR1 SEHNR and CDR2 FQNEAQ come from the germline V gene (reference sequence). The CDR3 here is CASSRDHQPQHF. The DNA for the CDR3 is TGTGCCAGCAGCAGGGACCATCAGCCCCAGCATTTT.

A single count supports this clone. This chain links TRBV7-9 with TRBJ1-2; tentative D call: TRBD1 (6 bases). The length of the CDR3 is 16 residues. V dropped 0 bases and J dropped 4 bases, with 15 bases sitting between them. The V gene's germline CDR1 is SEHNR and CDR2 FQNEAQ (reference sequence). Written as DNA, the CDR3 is TGTGCCAGCAGCTTAGCGCTAGCAGGGGTTGGCTATGGCTACACCTTC. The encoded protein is CASSLALAGVGYGYTF.

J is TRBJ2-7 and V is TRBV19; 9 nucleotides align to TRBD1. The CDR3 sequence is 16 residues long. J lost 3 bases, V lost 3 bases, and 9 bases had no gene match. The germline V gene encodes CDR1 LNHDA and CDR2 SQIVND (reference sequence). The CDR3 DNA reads TGTGCCAGTAGTATCAAAGGGACAGGGACACTCTACGAGCAGTACTTC. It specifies CASSIKGTGTLYEQYF.

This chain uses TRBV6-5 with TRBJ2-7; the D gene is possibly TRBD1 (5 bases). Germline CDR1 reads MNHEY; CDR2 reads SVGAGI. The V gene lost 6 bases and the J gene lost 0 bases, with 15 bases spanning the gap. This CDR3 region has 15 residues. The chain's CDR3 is CASSPGHQSSYEQYF. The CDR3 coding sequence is TGTGCCAGCAGCCCAGGACACCAGAGCTCCTACGAGCAGTACTTC.

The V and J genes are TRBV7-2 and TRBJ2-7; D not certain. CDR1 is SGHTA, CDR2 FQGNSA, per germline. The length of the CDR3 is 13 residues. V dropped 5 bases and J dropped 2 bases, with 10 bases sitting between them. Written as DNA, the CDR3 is TGTGCCAGCAGCCCCGGGTTAACCTACGAGCAGTACTTC. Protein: CASSPGLTYEQYF.

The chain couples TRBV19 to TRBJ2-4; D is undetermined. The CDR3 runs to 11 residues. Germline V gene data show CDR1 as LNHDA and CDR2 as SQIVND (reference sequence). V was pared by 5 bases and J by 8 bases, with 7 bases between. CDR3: CASSSTDIQYF. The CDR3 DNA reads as TGTGCCAGTAGTTCGACGGACATTCAGTACTTC. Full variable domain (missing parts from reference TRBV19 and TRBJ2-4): DGGITQSPKYLFRKEGQNVTLSCEQNLNHDAMYWYRQDPGQGLRLIYYSQIVNDFQKGDIAEGYSVSREKKESFPLTVTSAQKNPTAFYLCASSSTDIQYFGAGTRLSVL.

CDR3 coding DNA: TGCGCCAGCAGCTACACCGGGCCCTACGAGCAGTACTTC. Translation: CASSYTGPYEQYF. The V gene is TRBV5-1, the J gene TRBJ2-7, with D unresolved. V lost 3 bases to trimming and J lost 2 bases, with 9 bases between them. This CDR3 spans 13 amino acids. The V gene's germline CDR1 is SGHRS and CDR2 YFSETQ.